Shown below are 21 T cell receptor beta chains from a single sample sequenced in a study of CD8 T cells in Susac syndrome. The authors reverse transcribed roughly 0.5 to 1 ug RNA with random hexamers. TCRdb reprocessed the immunoSEQ multiplex PCR reads via MiXCR and lists one record per CDR3 protein. The sample has tens of thousands of distinct CDR3 sequences; approximately 93% are singletons. Sequenced material: CD8+ T cells from PBMCs. These receptors were obtained from a human donor in good health.

The chain recombines TRBV7-9 with TRBJ1-2; D not resolved. Germline CDR1 is SEHNR and CDR2 is FQNEAQ (reference sequence). Trimming took off 1 base at V and 10 bases at J, with 10 bases between the two ends. CDR3 length: 12 residues. CDR3 region: CASSLGSGVYTF. For the CDR3, the DNA is TGTGCCAGCAGCTTAGGATCGGGAGTCTACACCTTC. The full variable domain, with the rest looked up from reference TRBV7-9 and TRBJ1-2, is DTGVSQNPRHKITKRGQNVTFRCDPISEHNRLYWYRQTLGQGPEFLTYFQNEAQLEKSRLLSDRFSAERPKGSFSTLEIQRTEQGDSAMYLCASSLGSGVYTFGSGTRLTVV.

The rearrangement uses TRBV2 and TRBJ2-3; no clear D gene. Germline V gene lookup returns CDR1 SNHLY and CDR2 FYNNEI. Trimming removed 7 bases from V and 4 bases from J, with 12 bases in between. The CDR3 has 13 amino acids. The CDR3 protein is CASNPTIPDTQYF. The CDR3 DNA is TGTGCCAGCAACCCAACAATCCCAGATACGCAGTATTTT.

The CDR3 region has the DNA TGCGCCAGCAGCCAAAATAGCGGGACCAATGAGCAGTTCTTC. Its protein product is CASSQNSGTNEQFF. The chain recombines TRBV4-1 with TRBJ2-1, with 8 bases identical to TRBD2. The ends lost 2 bases at V and 6 bases at J; junction bases unmatched: 3. CDR1 and CDR2 (germline): MGHRA, YSYEKL. There are 14 residues in the CDR3.

The CDR3 DNA reads TGTGCCAGCAGCCGTAGCAATGGAGTCGTCAATGAGCAGTTCTTC. Amino acids: CASSRSNGVVNEQFF. The chain couples TRBV11-2 to TRBJ2-1; D is uncertain. The CDR3 is made up of 15 amino acids. CDR1 and CDR2 from the germline V gene are SGHAT and FQNNGV. Trimming pared 5 bases from V and 6 bases from J, leaving 17 bases between.

The V call is TRBV2, the J call TRBJ2-4; TRBD2 agrees at 9 bases. The CDR3 is 17 amino acids. Germline V CDR1 and CDR2: SNHLY, FYNNEI. The V gene end was trimmed by 8 bases and the J gene end by 0 bases; junction bases not matched to a gene: 11. CDR3 DNA: TGTGCCAGCTCTAAAGCGGGAGGACAACTAGCCAAAAACATTCAGTACTTC. Translated, it gives CASSKAGGQLAKNIQYF.

This clonotype was found a few times. The chain uses TRBV9 and TRBJ2-7; D is tentatively TRBD1 or TRBD2 (5 bases each). Germline V gene lookup returns CDR1 SGDLS and CDR2 YYNGEE. This CDR3 has 14 amino acids. V was trimmed by 2 bases and J by 2 bases, leaving 11 bases between them. CDR3 region: CASSVRDGTYEQYF. CDR3 DNA: TGTGCCAGCAGCGTCCGGGACGGCACCTACGAGCAGTACTTC.

The chain is built from TRBV13 and TRBJ2-6; tentatively, D is TRBD1 (6 bases). The CDR3 is 19 amino acids. Deletions cut 5 bases from V and 4 bases from J, with 24 bases between. Germline CDR1 reads PRHDT; CDR2 reads FYEKMQ (reference sequence). The DNA of the CDR3 is TGTGCCAGCAGCCCCTGGGGGCAGGGCGGTTCGGAAGGGGCCAACGTCCTGACTTTC. Translation: CASSPWGQGGSEGANVLTF.

The rearrangement uses TRBV29-1 and TRBJ2-2, with 10 nucleotides matching TRBD1. The V gene's germline CDR1 is SQVTM and CDR2 ANQGSEA. The CDR3 length is 15 residues. V was clipped by 4 bases and J by 4 bases; unmatched bases: 6. For the CDR3, the DNA is TGCAGCGTTGCCGGGACAGGGGCATCCACCGGGGAGCTGTTTTTT. This gives the protein CSVAGTGASTGELFF.

This clonotype appeared a single time. The genes are TRBV3-1 and TRBJ2-1; 9 nucleotides align to TRBD1. V shed 7 bases and J 4 bases; nucleotides not matched to a gene: 8. This CDR3 is 15 amino acids long. CDR1 is LGHDT and CDR2 is YNNKEL in the germline V gene (reference sequence). The CDR3 bases are TGTGCCAGCACCACGGACAGGGGTAGTTACAATGAGCAGTTCTTC. This encodes CASTTDRGSYNEQFF.

The chain couples TRBV10-2 to TRBJ1-2; no clear D gene. Trimming removed 3 bases at V and 2 bases at J, with 7 bases between. This CDR3 has 13 amino acids. CDR1 WSHSY and CDR2 SAAADI come from the germline V gene. The CDR3, as DNA: TGCGCCAGCAGTGATGGCGGGAACTATGGCTACACCTTC. Protein sequence: CASSDGGNYGYTF.

This sequence joins TRBV9 and TRBJ2-2, with 7 bases aligning to TRBD2. Germline V CDR1 and CDR2: SGDLS, YYNGEE. Germline trimming cut 0 bases from V and 6 bases from J; bases unmatched to any gene: 5. The CDR3 has 15 residues. The CDR3 DNA reads as TGTGCCAGCAGCGTAGGGACTAGGGTTGCCGGGGAGCTGTTTTTT. Translating gives CASSVGTRVAGELFF.

The chain uses TRBV28 and TRBJ2-3, with D unresolved. The V end lost 6 bases, the J end lost 2 bases, and 15 bases lay between the germline ends. The CDR3 has 15 residues. CDR1 and CDR2 from the germline V gene are MDHEN and SYDVKM. The CDR3 nucleotides are TGTGCCAGCAGCCAAACACGGGTCCTCACAGATACGCAGTATTTT. Translated: CASSQTRVLTDTQYF.

This clonotype was observed a single time. CDR3: CASSLTGIVETQYF. CDR3 nucleotides: TGTGCCAGCAGCTTAACAGGGATAGTGGAGACCCAGTACTTC. This sequence joins TRBV3-1 and TRBJ2-5; a weak D match, TRBD1 (6 bases). The CDR3 is 14 residues long. The germline V gene encodes CDR1 LGHDT and CDR2 YNNKEL (reference sequence). Trimming removed 5 bases from V and 5 bases from J, with 15 bases in between.

In its sample, this clonotype was seen once. The chain uses TRBV27 and TRBJ1-4, with D uncertain. This CDR3 has 14 amino acids. V was clipped by 8 bases and J by 7 bases, with 17 bases between them. CDR1 and CDR2 from the germline V gene are MNHEY and SMNVEV (reference sequence). The CDR3 DNA reads TGTGCCAGCGGCCCCCTAGTAACGGGTGAAAAACTGTTTTTT. Translating gives CASGPLVTGEKLFF.

The CDR3 protein is CSARPGSSYEQYF. CDR3 coding DNA: TGCAGTGCTAGGCCCGGGAGTTCCTACGAGCAGTACTTC. The J gene is TRBJ2-7, the V gene TRBV20-1, with a possible D match to TRBD2 (6 bases). V was clipped by 3 bases and J by 1 base, with 10 bases between them. Germline-derived CDR1 and CDR2 are DFQATT and SNEGSKA (reference sequence). The CDR3 consists of 13 residues.

The chain recombines TRBV27 with TRBJ2-6, with 8 bases that match TRBD1. Trimming at V came to 7 bases and at J to 2 bases, leaving 4 bases not matched to a gene. Germline CDR1 reads MNHEY; CDR2 reads SMNVEV (reference sequence). There are 15 residues in the CDR3. The CDR3 nucleotides read TGTGCCAGCAAACCAGGGGGCGCTGGGGCCAACGTCCTGACTTTC. This translates into CASKPGGAGANVLTF.

The gene calls are TRBV18 and TRBJ2-2, with 9 bases matching TRBD2. The CDR3 totals 15 residues. J gave up 4 bases and V 8 bases, and 8 bases lay outside the gene matches. Per the germline V gene, CDR1 is KGHSH and CDR2 is LQKENI. The CDR3 region has the DNA TGTGCCAGCCCGACGGGACTAGCCGGCACCGGGGAGCTGTTTTTT. Protein product: CASPTGLAGTGELFF.

The chain has TRBV29-1 and TRBJ2-2; D is uncertain. Looked up from germline, CDR1 is SQVTM and CDR2 is ANQGSEA. V lost 1 base and J 0 bases, leaving 6 bases between the germline ends. The CDR3 contains 14 residues. CDR3 loop: CSVEAGANTGELFF. CDR3 sequence (DNA): TGCAGCGTTGAAGCGGGCGCGAACACCGGGGAGCTGTTTTTT.

This CDR3 reads CASSTGTGAYEQYF. As DNA, the CDR3 is TGTGCCAGTAGTACCGGGACAGGAGCCTACGAGCAGTACTTC. The rearrangement joins TRBV19 to TRBJ2-7; 8 bases fit TRBD1. This CDR3 has 14 amino acids. Looked up from germline, CDR1 is LNHDA and CDR2 is SQIVND (reference sequence). V gave up 4 bases and J gave up 2 bases; unmatched junction bases: 4.

The rearrangement uses TRBV5-6 and TRBJ1-1; TRBD1 might be the D (5 bases). The V end was cut by 0 bases, the J end by 1 base, with 10 bases between. Germline-derived CDR1 and CDR2 are SGHDT and YYEEEE. CDR3 length equals 15 residues. CDR3: CASSLGLGGNTEAFF. The CDR3 coding sequence is TGTGCCAGCAGCTTGGGGTTGGGGGGGAACACTGAAGCTTTCTTT.

The rearrangement uses TRBV24-1 and TRBJ2-5; D possibly uses TRBD1 or TRBD2 (5 bases each). Deletions cut 4 bases from V and 1 base from J, with 15 bases between. In germline, CDR1 is KGHDR, CDR2 SFDVKD. This CDR3 has 16 residues. The CDR3 DNA sequence: TGTGCCACCAGTGACCCAGTAGAGGGGATCCAAGAGACCCAGTACTTC. Residues: CATSDPVEGIQETQYF.